These 19 T cell receptor beta chains share one sample of origin, sequenced in a study of cytomegalovirus exposure and HLA in healthy donors (dated by TCRdb to about 2017). Library preparation used the immunoSEQ multiplex PCR assay. The multiplex PCR relied on a mix of 60 forward primers for TCR Vbeta segments and 13 reverse primers for TCR Jbeta segments. Drawn from immuneACCESS, this table holds only the in-frame rearrangements with V and J called that TCRdb kept. Clones are partly lost; checked studies trace under half to an unresolved V gene and leave the rest unexplained. The sample table lists more than 200,000 clones, around 80% of them with a count of one. Of the sample, roughly 0.22% falls within the top ten clones. Sequencing was carried out using PBMCs. The receptors were sampled from a girl aged 2-9 years in good health and CMV-seronegative.

The chain combines TRBV6-5 with TRBJ1-2; weak D call: TRBD1 (5 bases). The CDR3 covers 15 residues. Trimming took off 3 bases at V and 4 bases at J, with 15 bases between the two ends. Germline V gene data show CDR1 as MNHEY and CDR2 as SVGAGI. CDR3 region: CASSYNFQGTYGYTF. The CDR3 DNA sequence: TGTGCCAGCAGTTATAATTTCCAGGGAACCTATGGCTACACCTTC.

In DNA form, the CDR3 reads TGTGCCAGTAGAAGGACAGGGGGCTACGAGCAGTACTTC. It yields the protein CASRRTGGYEQYF. V usage is TRBV19 and J usage is TRBJ2-7, with 10 bases fitting TRBD1. Germline trimming cut 6 bases from V and 3 bases from J; bases unmatched to any gene: 2. This CDR3 is 13 amino acids long. CDR1 LNHDA and CDR2 SQIVND come from the germline V gene (reference sequence).

The chain recombines TRBV5-4 with TRBJ1-3, with 7 positions matching TRBD1. Germline CDR1 and CDR2: SGHNT and YYREEE (reference sequence). The CDR3 sequence is 14 residues long. With 4 bases clipped from V and 3 bases from J, the junction kept 4 bases outside the gene matches. The CDR3 DNA is TGTGCCAGCAGCCTAGGGGACAGTGGAAACACCATATATTTT. This gives the protein CASSLGDSGNTIYF.

This rearrangement joins TRBV27 to TRBJ2-7, with D possibly matching TRBD1 (6 bases). CDR1 and CDR2 (germline): MNHEY, SMNVEV (reference sequence). The CDR3 consists of 14 residues. The V end lost 3 bases, the J end lost 4 bases, and 13 bases lay between the germline ends. The CDR3 here is CASSFSTGLYEQYF. For the CDR3, the DNA is TGTGCCAGCAGTTTTTCGACAGGCTTGTACGAGCAGTACTTC.

This clone was detected only once. The chain recombines TRBV30 with TRBJ2-1, with 9 bases identical to TRBD2. The CDR3 runs to 15 residues. Looked up from germline, CDR1 is GTSNPN and CDR2 is SVGIG (reference sequence). V lost 0 bases to trimming and J lost 5 bases; unmatched junction nucleotides: 5. The CDR3 nucleotides are TGTGCCTGGAGTGTAGGACTAGCGAATAACAATGAGCAGTTCTTC. Its protein product is CAWSVGLANNNEQFF.

V gene TRBV6-5 combines with J gene TRBJ1-3, with 7 bases fitting TRBD1. The germline V gene encodes CDR1 MNHEY and CDR2 SVGAGI. The CDR3 runs to 14 residues. Unmatched junction bases numbered 5, after V lost 6 bases and J lost 3 bases. CDR3 nucleotide sequence: TGTGCCAGCAGCCGTACAGGGGTTGGAAACACCATATATTTT. Amino acids: CASSRTGVGNTIYF.

A few counts support this clone. The rearrangement uses TRBV5-4 and TRBJ1-2, with 8 bases lining up with TRBD1. Germline-derived CDR1 and CDR2 are SGHNT and YYREEE (reference sequence). The CDR3 contains 15 residues. V lost 1 base and J lost 3; bases outside the gene matches: 5. The CDR3 coding sequence is TGTGCCAGCAGCTTGCCATGGGGACAGGACTATGGCTACACCTTC. Protein product: CASSLPWGQDYGYTF. The whole variable domain, remainder taken from reference TRBV5-4 and TRBJ1-2, is ETGVTQSPTHLIKTRGQQVTLRCSSQSGHNTVSWYQQALGQGPQFIFQYYREEENGRGNFPPRFSGLQFPNYSSELNVNALELDDSALYLCASSLPWGQDYGYTFGSGTRLTVV.

The chain is built from TRBV25-1 and TRBJ1-6; 7 bases match TRBD1. This CDR3 contains 14 residues. V dropped 5 bases and J dropped 9; count of bases not matched to a gene: 7. Per germline, CDR1 MGHDK and CDR2 SYGVNS. The CDR3: CASSSLAGGSPLHF. The CDR3 bases are TGTGCCAGCAGTAGCTTGGCAGGGGGTTCACCCCTCCACTTT.

This chain joins TRBV6-5 and TRBJ2-7, with 7 nucleotides matching TRBD1. Per germline, CDR1 MNHEY and CDR2 SVGAGI. There are 13 residues in the CDR3. V gave up 5 bases and J gave up 2 bases; unmatched junction bases: 3. CDR3 residues: CASSTGTAYEQYF. Written as DNA, the CDR3 is TGTGCCAGCAGTACGGGGACAGCCTACGAGCAGTACTTC.

The chain is built from TRBV10-3 and TRBJ1-2, with TRBD1 matching 8 bases. V shed 2 bases and J 4 bases; nucleotides not matched to a gene: 0. Looked up from germline, CDR1 is ENHRY and CDR2 is SYGVKD. The CDR3 is made up of 13 amino acids. The DNA for the CDR3 is TGTGCCATCAGTGAGGGACAGGGCTATGGCTACACCTTC. It yields the protein CAISEGQGYGYTF.

The J gene is TRBJ1-5, the V gene TRBV7-2, with 8 bases that match TRBD1. Germline V gene data show CDR1 as SGHTA and CDR2 as FQGNSA. V was pared by 5 bases and J by 2 bases, with 5 bases of the junction left unmatched. The CDR3 extends over 15 amino acids. In DNA form, the CDR3 reads TGTGCCAGCAGCCGACTGGACAGGGGCAATCAGCCCCAGCATTTT. It yields the protein CASSRLDRGNQPQHF.

This sequence joins TRBV6-5 and TRBJ2-1; the D is unclear. Trimming removed 0 bases from V and 4 bases from J, with 10 bases in between. Germline values: CDR1 MNHEY, CDR2 SVGAGI. This CDR3 is built from 15 residues. CDR3 DNA sequence: TGTGCCAGCAGTTACTCACCCCGACAATACAATGAGCAGTTCTTC. Translated, it gives CASSYSPRQYNEQFF.

This chain connects TRBV10-2 to TRBJ2-3; D gene uncertain. Trimming took off 3 bases at V and 0 bases at J, with 7 bases between the two ends. The CDR3 extends over 14 amino acids. Germline V gene lookup returns CDR1 WSHSY and CDR2 SAAADI. Here the CDR3 reads CASSDWQSTDTQYF. The CDR3 nucleotides read TGCGCCAGCAGTGATTGGCAGAGCACAGATACGCAGTATTTT.

This chain joins TRBV9 and TRBJ2-3; D perhaps matches TRBD2 (5 bases). Germline V gives CDR1 SGDLS, CDR2 YYNGEE. The CDR3 is made up of 16 amino acids. The V gene lost 3 bases and the J gene lost 4 bases, with 18 bases spanning the gap. The CDR3 DNA follows: TGTGCCAGCAGCGCCACGCCAGCGAAGGGAGCAGATACGCAGTATTTT. The encoded protein is CASSATPAKGADTQYF.

The rearrangement joins TRBV19 to TRBJ2-7, with 7 bases lining up with TRBD2. Losses at the gene ends were 3 bases for V and 2 bases for J; bases not matched to a gene: 7. This CDR3 has 15 amino acids. Looked up from germline, CDR1 is LNHDA and CDR2 is SQIVND (reference sequence). DNA for the CDR3: TGTGCCAGTAGTATCTTCCTAGCGGCCCCCTACGAGCAGTACTTC. Amino acids: CASSIFLAAPYEQYF.

The chain recombines TRBV4-2 with TRBJ1-4; 7 bases are a match to TRBD1. This CDR3 region has 15 residues. With V trimmed by 3 bases and J by 9 bases, 10 bases remained unmatched. Germline CDR1 is LGHNA and CDR2 is YNFKEQ. The CDR3 is CASSQPQGKEQKLFF. CDR3 DNA: TGTGCCAGCAGCCAGCCACAGGGGAAGGAACAAAAACTGTTTTTT.

In its sample, this clone was seen once. This chain links TRBV27 with TRBJ1-1, with D unclear. Germline CDR1 MNHEY, CDR2 SMNVEV (reference sequence). CDR3 length: 14 amino acids. The V end was cut by 4 bases, the J end by 3 bases, with 12 bases between. The CDR3 sequence is CASSSLLIDTEAFF. Written as DNA, the CDR3 is TGTGCCAGCAGTTCCCTTCTAATTGACACTGAAGCTTTCTTT.

This chain links TRBV5-1 with TRBJ2-3; TRBD2 matches 13 bases. Germline loops: CDR1 SGHRS, CDR2 YFSETQ. The CDR3 has 15 residues. The ends lost 4 bases at V and 5 bases at J; junction bases unmatched: 4. The CDR3 bases are TGCGCCAGCAGCACTAGCGGGAGGGTCGGAGATACGCAGTATTTT. Residues: CASSTSGRVGDTQYF.

The V call is TRBV7-2, the J call TRBJ1-1, with D maybe TRBD1 (5 bases). CDR1 is SGHTA, CDR2 FQGNSA, per germline. The CDR3 runs 13 residues. V was shortened by 6 bases and J by 7 bases, with 15 bases between the two germline ends. The CDR3 here is CASSHRQMLEAFF. CDR3 sequence (DNA): TGTGCCAGCAGTCACCGACAGATGCTTGAAGCTTTCTTT.